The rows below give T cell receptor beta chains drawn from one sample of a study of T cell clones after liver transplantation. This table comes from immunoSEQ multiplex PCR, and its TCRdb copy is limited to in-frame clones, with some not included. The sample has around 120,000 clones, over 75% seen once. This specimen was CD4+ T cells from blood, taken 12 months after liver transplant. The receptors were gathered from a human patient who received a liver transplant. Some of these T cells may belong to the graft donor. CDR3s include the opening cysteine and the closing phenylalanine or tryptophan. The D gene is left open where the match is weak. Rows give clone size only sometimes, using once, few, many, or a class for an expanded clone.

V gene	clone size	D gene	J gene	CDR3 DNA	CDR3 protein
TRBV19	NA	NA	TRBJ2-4	TGTGCCAGTAGTATTCAGGGGATTCAGTACTTC	CASSIQGIQYF
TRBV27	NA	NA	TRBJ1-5	TGTGCCAGCAGTTTGGTAGGCCATAGCAATCAGCCCCAGCATTTT	CASSLVGHSNQPQHF
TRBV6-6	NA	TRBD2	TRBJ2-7	TGTGCCAGCAGTCCACTAGCGGGGGCCTACGAGCAGTACTTC	CASSPLAGAYEQYF
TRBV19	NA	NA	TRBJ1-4	TGTGCCGCGAGGGGCACCGCCAGTGCAACTAATGAAAAACTGTTTTTT	CAARGTASATNEKLFF
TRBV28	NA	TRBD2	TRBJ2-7	TGTGCCAGCAGTTTATTGGCGGGGGGATCCTACGAGCAGTACTTC	CASSLLAGGSYEQYF
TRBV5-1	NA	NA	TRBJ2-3	TGCGCCAGCAGCTTGGGGCGGTGGGAGCGGACAGATACGCAGTATTTT	CASSLGRWERTDTQYF
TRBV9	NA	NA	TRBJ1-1	TGTGCCAGCAGCGTACAGGTTAACACTGAAGCTTTCTTT	CASSVQVNTEAFF
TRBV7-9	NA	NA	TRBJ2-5	TGTGCCAGCAGCTTAGCAGGGGCCCAAGAGACCCAGTACTTC	CASSLAGAQETQYF
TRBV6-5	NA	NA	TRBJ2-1	TGTGCCAGCAGTTATGGACCAGGGGCTGGTGAGCAGTTCTTC	CASSYGPGAGEQFF
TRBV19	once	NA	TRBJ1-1	TGTGCCAGTACTCATCAGGGTGGAACTGAAGCTTTCTTT	CASTHQGGTEAFF
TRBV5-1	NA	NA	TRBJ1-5	TGCGCCAGCAGCTTGGACGGGATGAGCAATCAGCCCCAGCATTTT	CASSLDGMSNQPQHF
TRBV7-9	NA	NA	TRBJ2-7	TGTGCCAGCAGCTTACCAGGAGGCGAGCAGTACTTC	CASSLPGGEQYF